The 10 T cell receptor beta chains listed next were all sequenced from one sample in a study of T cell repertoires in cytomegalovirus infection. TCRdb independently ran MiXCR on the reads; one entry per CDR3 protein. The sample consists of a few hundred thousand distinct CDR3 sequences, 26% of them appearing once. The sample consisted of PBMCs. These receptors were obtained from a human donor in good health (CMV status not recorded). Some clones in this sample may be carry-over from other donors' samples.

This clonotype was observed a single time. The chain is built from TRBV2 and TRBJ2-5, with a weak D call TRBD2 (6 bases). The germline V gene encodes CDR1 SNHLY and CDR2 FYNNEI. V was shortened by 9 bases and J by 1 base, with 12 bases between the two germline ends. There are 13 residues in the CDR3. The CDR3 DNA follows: TGTGCCAGTTTAGCGGCCCTCCAAGAGACCCAGTACTTC. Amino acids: CASLAALQETQYF. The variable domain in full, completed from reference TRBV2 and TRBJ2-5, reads EPEVTQTPSHQVTQMGQEVILRCVPISNHLYFYWYRQILGQKVEFLVSFYNNEISEKSEIFDDQFSVERPDGSNFTLKIRSTKLEDSAMYFCASLAALQETQYFGPGTRLLVL.

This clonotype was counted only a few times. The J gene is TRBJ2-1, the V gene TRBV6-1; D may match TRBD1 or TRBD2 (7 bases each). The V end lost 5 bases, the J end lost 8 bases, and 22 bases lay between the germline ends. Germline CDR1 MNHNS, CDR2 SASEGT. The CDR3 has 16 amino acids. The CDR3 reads CASSYRWEGAKDEQFF. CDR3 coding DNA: TGTGCCAGCAGTTACCGGTGGGAGGGGGCTAAGGATGAGCAGTTCTTC.

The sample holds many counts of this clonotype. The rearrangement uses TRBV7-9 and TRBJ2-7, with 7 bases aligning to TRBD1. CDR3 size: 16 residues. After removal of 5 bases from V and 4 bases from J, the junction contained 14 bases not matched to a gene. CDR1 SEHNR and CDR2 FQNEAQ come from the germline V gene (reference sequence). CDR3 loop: CASSRPDRTKIYEQYF. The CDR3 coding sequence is TGTGCCAGCAGCCGTCCGGACAGGACCAAGATTTACGAGCAGTACTTC.

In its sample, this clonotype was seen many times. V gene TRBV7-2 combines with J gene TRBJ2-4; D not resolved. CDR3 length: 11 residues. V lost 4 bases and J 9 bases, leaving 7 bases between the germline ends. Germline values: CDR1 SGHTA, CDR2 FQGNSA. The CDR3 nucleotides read TGTGCCAGCAGCTCTGCGGCCATTCAGTACTTC. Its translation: CASSSAAIQYF.

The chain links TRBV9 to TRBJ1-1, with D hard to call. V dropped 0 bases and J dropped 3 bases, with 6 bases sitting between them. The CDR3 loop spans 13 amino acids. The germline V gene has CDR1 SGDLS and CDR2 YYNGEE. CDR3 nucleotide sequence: TGTGCCAGCAGCGTAGAACCCTACACTGAAGCTTTCTTT. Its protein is CASSVEPYTEAFF.

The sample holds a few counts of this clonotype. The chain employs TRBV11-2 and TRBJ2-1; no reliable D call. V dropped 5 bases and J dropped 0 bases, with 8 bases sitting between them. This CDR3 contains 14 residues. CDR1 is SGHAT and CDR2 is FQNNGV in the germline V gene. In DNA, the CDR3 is TGTGCCAGCAGCCCGGACCTCTCCTACAATGAGCAGTTCTTC. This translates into CASSPDLSYNEQFF.

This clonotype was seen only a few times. CDR3 loop: CASRKGQGDTEAFF. CDR3 coding DNA: TGTGCCAGCAGGAAAGGACAGGGCGACACTGAAGCTTTCTTT. J is TRBJ1-1 and V is TRBV6-1; 8 bases align to TRBD1. Germline V lookup: CDR1 MNHNS, CDR2 SASEGT. The CDR3 has 14 residues. Germline trimming cut 6 bases from V and 3 bases from J; bases unmatched to any gene: 6.

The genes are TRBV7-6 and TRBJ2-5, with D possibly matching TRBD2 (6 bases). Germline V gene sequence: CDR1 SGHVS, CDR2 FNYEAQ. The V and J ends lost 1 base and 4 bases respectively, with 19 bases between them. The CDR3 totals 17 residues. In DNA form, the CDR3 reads TGTGCCAGCAGCTTAGACGGACCGCACCGGCGGGGAGAGACCCAGTACTTC. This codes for CASSLDGPHRRGETQYF.

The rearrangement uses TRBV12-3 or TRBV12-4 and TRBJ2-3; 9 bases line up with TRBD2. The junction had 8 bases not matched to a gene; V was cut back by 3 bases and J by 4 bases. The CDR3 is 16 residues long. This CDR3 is CASSFGGRAFPDTQYF. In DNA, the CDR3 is TGTGCCAGCAGTTTTGGCGGGAGGGCCTTCCCAGATACGCAGTATTTT.

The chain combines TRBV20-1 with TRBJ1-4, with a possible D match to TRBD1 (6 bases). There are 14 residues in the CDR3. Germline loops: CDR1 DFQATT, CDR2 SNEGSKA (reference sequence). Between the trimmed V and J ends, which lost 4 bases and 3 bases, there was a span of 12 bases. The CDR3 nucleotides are TGCAGTGCTACATCCAGGGGCCCTAATGAAAAACTGTTTTTT. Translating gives CSATSRGPNEKLFF.